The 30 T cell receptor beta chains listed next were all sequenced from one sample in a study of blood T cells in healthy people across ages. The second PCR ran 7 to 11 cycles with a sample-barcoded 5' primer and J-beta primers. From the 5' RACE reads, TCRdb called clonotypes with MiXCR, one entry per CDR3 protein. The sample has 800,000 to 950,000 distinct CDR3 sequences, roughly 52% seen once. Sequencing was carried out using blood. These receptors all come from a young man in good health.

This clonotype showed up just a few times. The CDR3 coding sequence is TGTGCCAGCAGCCCACACGGGGGACCGGAGACCCAGTACTTC. Translating gives CASSPHGGPETQYF. The V gene is TRBV7-2, the J gene TRBJ2-5; a possible D gene is TRBD2 (6 bases). From germline, CDR1 is SGHTA and CDR2 FQGNSA. The CDR3 contains 14 residues. Trimming took 5 bases from V and 5 from J, leaving 15 bases between them. The variable domain in full, completed from reference TRBV7-2 and TRBJ2-5, reads GAGVSQSPSNKVTEKGKDVELRCDPISGHTALYWYRQSLGQGLEFLIYFQGNSAPDKSGLPSDRFSAERTGGSVSTLTIQRTQQEDSAVYLCASSPHGGPETQYFGPGTRLLVL.

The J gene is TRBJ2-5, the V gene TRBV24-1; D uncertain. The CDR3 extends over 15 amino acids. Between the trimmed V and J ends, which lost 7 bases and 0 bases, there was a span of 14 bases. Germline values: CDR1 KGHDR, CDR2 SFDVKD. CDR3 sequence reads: CATSRGVRDQETQYF. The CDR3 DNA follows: TGTGCCACCAGCCGTGGAGTCCGAGACCAAGAGACCCAGTACTTC.

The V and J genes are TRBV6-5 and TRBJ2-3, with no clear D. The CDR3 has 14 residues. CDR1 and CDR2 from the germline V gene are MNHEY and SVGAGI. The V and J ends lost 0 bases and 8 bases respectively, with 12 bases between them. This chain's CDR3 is CASSYSPRSCTQYF. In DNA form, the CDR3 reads TGTGCCAGCAGTTACTCGCCCAGGAGTTGTACGCAGTATTTT.

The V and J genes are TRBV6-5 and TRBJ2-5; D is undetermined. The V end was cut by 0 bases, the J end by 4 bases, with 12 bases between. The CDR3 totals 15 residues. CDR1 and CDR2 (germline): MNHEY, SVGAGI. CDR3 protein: CASSYSKGPGETQYF. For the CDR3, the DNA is TGTGCCAGCAGTTACTCGAAAGGGCCGGGAGAGACCCAGTACTTC.

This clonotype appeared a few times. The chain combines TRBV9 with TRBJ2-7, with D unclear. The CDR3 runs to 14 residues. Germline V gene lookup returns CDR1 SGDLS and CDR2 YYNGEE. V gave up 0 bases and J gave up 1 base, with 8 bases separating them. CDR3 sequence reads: CASSVGQLSYEQYF. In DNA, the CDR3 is TGTGCCAGCAGCGTAGGCCAGCTTTCCTACGAGCAGTACTTC. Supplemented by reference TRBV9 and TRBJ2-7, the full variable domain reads DSGVTQTPKHLITATGQRVTLRCSPRSGDLSVYWYQQSLDQGLQFLIQYYNGEERAKGNILERFSAQQFPDLHSELNLSSLELGDSALYFCASSVGQLSYEQYFGPGTRLTVT.

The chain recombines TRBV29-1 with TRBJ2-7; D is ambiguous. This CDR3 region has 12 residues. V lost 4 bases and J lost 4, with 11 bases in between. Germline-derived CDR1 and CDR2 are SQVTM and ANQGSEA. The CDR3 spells CSVAPDGYEQYF. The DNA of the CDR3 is TGCAGCGTTGCCCCGGACGGGTACGAGCAGTACTTC.

This CDR3 reads CASSMGQGTYEQYF. The CDR3 DNA is TGCGCCAGCAGCATGGGACAGGGGACCTACGAGCAGTACTTC. This chain uses TRBV5-1 with TRBJ2-7, with 10 bases matching TRBD1. CDR1 is SGHRS and CDR2 is YFSETQ in the germline V gene. The CDR3 has 14 residues. V lost 4 bases to trimming and J lost 2 bases; unmatched junction nucleotides: 3. Supplemented by reference TRBV5-1 and TRBJ2-7, the full variable domain reads KAGVTQTPRYLIKTRGQQVTLSCSPISGHRSVSWYQQTPGQGLQFLFEYFSETQRNKGNFPGRFSGRQFSNSRSEMNVSTLELGDSALYLCASSMGQGTYEQYFGPGTRLTVT.

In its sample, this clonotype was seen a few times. CDR3 loop: CASSYGGGYNEQFF. In DNA, the CDR3 is TGCGCCAGCAGCTACGGGGGGGGTTACAATGAGCAGTTCTTC. The chain couples TRBV5-1 to TRBJ2-1, with TRBD2 identical over 8 bases. Trimming took 3 bases from V and 4 from J; bases not matched to a gene: 3. The CDR3 loop spans 14 amino acids. Germline-derived CDR1 and CDR2 are SGHRS and YFSETQ. Using reference TRBV5-1 and TRBJ2-1 for the parts outside the CDR3, the full variable domain is KAGVTQTPRYLIKTRGQQVTLSCSPISGHRSVSWYQQTPGQGLQFLFEYFSETQRNKGNFPGRFSGRQFSNSRSEMNVSTLELGDSALYLCASSYGGGYNEQFFGPGTRLTVL.

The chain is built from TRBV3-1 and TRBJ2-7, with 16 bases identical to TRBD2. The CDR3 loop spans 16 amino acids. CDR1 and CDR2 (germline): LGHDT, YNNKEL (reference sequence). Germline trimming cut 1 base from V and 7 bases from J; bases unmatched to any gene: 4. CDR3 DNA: TGTGCCAGCAGCCAAGTCGGGACTAGCGGGGGGGGAGAGCAGTACTTC. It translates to CASSQVGTSGGGEQYF.

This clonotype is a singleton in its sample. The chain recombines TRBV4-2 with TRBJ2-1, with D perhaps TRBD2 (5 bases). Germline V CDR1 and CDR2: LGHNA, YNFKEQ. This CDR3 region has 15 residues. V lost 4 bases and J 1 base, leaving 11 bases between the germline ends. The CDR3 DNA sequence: TGTGCCAGCAGCCGGGAGAGGGTATCCTACAATGAGCAGTTCTTC. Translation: CASSRERVSYNEQFF.

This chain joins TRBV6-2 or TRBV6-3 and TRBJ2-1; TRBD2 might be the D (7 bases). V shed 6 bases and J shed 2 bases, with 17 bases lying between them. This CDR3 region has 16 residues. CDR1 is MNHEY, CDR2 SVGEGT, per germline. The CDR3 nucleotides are TGTGCCAGCAGAGAGCGAGCGGGACAAACCTACAATGAGCAGTTCTTC. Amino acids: CASRERAGQTYNEQFF.

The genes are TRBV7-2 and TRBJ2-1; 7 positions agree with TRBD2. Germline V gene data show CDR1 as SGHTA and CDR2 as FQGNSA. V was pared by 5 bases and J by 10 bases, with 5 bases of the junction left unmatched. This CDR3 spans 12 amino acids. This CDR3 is CASSLSGIEQFF. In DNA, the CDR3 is TGTGCCAGCAGCCTAAGCGGGATCGAGCAGTTCTTC.

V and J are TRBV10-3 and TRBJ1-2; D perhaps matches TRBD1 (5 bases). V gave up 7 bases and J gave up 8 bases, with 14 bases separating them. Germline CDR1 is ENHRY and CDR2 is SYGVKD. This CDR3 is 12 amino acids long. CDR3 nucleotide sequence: TGTGCCATCACAGGGAATAATGGGGGCTACACCTTC. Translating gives CAITGNNGGYTF.

For the CDR3, the DNA is TGTGCCATCAGTCGCGGACAGGAAGAGACCCAGTACTTC. It is translated as CAISRGQEETQYF. This chain connects TRBV10-3 to TRBJ2-5, with 7 bases matching TRBD1. V was clipped by 5 bases and J by 3 bases; unmatched bases: 3. The CDR3 runs 13 residues. Germline V gene sequence: CDR1 ENHRY, CDR2 SYGVKD.

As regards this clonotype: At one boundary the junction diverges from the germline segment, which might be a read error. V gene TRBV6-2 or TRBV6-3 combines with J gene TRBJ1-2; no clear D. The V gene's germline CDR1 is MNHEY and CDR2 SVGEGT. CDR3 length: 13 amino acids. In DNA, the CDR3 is TGTGCCAGCAGTGACTCGGGCCCCTATGGCTACACCTTC. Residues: CASSDSGPYGYTF.

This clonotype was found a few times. The CDR3 DNA follows: TGTGCCAGCAGTTACTACGGGTATAGCAATCAGCCCCAGCATTTT. It specifies CASSYYGYSNQPQHF. V is TRBV6-2 or TRBV6-3 and J is TRBJ1-5; no clear D. The CDR3 runs to 15 residues. The V gene's germline CDR1 is MNHEY and CDR2 SVGEGT. Trimming stripped 1 base from V and 0 bases from J, with 7 bases between.

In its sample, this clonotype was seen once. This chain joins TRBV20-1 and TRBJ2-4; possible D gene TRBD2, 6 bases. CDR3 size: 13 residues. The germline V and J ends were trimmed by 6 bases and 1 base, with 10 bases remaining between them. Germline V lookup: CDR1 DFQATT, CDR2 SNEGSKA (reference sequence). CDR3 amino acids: CSADGGAKNIQYF. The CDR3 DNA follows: TGCAGTGCGGATGGGGGGGCCAAAAACATTCAGTACTTC.

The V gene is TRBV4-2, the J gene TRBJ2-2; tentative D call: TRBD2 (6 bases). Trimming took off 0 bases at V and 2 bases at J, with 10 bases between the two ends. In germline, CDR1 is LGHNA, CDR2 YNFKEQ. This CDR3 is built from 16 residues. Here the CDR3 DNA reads TGTGCCAGCAGCCAAGATTCGGCGGGAAACACCGGGGAGCTGTTTTTT. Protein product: CASSQDSAGNTGELFF.

CDR3 DNA: TGCATTGTTGGGGGTCAGCCCCAGCATTTT. Translated: CIVGGQPQHF. This sequence joins TRBV20-1 and TRBJ1-5; possible D gene TRBD1, 5 bases. The CDR3 consists of 10 residues. The germline CDR1 and CDR2 sequences are DFQATT and SNEGSKA (reference sequence).

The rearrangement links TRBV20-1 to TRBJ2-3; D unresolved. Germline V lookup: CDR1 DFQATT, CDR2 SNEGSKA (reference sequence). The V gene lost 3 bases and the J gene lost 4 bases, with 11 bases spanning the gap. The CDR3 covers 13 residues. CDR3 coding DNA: TGCAGTGCTAGTGTCAGGAACGCAGATACGCAGTATTTT. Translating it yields CSASVRNADTQYF.

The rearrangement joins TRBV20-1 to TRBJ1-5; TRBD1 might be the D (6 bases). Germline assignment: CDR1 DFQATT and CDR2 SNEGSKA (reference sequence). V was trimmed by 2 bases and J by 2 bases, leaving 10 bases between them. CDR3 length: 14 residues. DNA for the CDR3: TGCAGTGCTAGACCCCGACAGGGCAATCAGCCCCAGCATTTT. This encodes CSARPRQGNQPQHF.

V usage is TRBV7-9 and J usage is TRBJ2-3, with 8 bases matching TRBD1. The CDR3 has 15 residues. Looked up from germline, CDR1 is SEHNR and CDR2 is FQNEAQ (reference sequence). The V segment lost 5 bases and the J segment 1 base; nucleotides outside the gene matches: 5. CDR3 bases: TGTGCCAGCAGCAGACAGACAGGGGGCACAGATACGCAGTATTTT. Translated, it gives CASSRQTGGTDTQYF.

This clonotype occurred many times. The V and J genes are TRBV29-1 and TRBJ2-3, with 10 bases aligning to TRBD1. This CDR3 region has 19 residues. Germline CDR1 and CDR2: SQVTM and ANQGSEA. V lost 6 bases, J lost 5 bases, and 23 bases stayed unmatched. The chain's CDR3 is CSVRQDYLDRGRIGDTQYF. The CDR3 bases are TGCAGCGTCAGACAGGATTACCTAGACAGGGGGCGGATTGGAGATACGCAGTATTTT.

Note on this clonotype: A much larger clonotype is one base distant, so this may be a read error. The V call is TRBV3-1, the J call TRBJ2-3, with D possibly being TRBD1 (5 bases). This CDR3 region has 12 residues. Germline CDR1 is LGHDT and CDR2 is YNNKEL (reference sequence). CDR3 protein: CASSHQTDMQYF. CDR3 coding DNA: TGTGCCAGCAGCCACCAGACAGATATGCAGTATTTT.

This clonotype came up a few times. Here the CDR3 DNA reads TGTGCCAGCAGGCCGGGACATAGCACAGATACGCAGTATTTT. It codes for CASRPGHSTDTQYF. The chain carries TRBV5-5 and TRBJ2-3; D perhaps matches TRBD1 (6 bases). Trimming took off 5 bases at V and 0 bases at J, with 10 bases between the two ends. The CDR3 extends over 14 amino acids. CDR1 is SGHKS, CDR2 YYEKEE, per germline (reference sequence). Variable domain in full (rest from reference TRBV5-5 and TRBJ2-3): DAGVTQSPTHLIKTRGQQVTLRCSPISGHKSVSWYQQVLGQGPQFIFQYYEKEERGRGNFPDRFSARQFPNYSSELNVNALLLGDSALYLCASRPGHSTDTQYFGPGTRLTVL.

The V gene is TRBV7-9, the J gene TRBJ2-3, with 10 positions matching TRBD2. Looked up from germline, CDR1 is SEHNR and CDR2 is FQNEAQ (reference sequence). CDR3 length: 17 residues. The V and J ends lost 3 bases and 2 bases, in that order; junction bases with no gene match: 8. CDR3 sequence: CASSLEGLALTTDTQYF. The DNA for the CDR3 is TGTGCCAGCAGCTTGGAGGGACTAGCGCTAACCACAGATACGCAGTATTTT.

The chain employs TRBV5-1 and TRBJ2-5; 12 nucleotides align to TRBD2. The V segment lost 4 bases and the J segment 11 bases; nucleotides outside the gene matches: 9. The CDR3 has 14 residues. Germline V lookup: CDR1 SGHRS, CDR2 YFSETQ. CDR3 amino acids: CASSETSGGYGQYF. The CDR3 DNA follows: TGCGCCAGCAGCGAGACTAGCGGGGGCTACGGGCAGTACTTC.

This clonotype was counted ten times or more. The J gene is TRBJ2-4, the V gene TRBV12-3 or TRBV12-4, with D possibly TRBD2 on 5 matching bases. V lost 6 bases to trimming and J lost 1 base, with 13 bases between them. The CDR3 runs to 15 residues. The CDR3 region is CASSHRAGAKNIQYF. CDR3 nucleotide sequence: TGTGCCAGCAGCCATCGGGCGGGTGCCAAAAACATTCAGTACTTC.

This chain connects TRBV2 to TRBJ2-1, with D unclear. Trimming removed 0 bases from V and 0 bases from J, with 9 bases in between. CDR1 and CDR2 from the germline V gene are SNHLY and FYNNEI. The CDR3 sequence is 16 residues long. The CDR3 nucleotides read TGTGCCAGCAGTGAAGCGGGGTCCCTCTCCTACAATGAGCAGTTCTTC. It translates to CASSEAGSLSYNEQFF. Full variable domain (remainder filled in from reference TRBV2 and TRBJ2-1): EPEVTQTPSHQVTQMGQEVILRCVPISNHLYFYWYRQILGQKVEFLVSFYNNEISEKSEIFDDQFSVERPDGSNFTLKIRSTKLEDSAMYFCASSEAGSLSYNEQFFGPGTRLTVL.

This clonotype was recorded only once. The CDR3 here is CASSQSWLPGGRQTGELFF. DNA of the CDR3: TGTGCCAGCAGCCAATCATGGTTGCCGGGGGGAAGACAGACCGGGGAGCTGTTTTTT. The gene calls are TRBV16 and TRBJ2-2; TRBD2 aligns across 7 bases. The germline gives CDR1 KGHSY, CDR2 FQNENV. There are 19 residues in the CDR3. V was pared by 0 bases and J by 5 bases, with 15 bases of the junction left unmatched.